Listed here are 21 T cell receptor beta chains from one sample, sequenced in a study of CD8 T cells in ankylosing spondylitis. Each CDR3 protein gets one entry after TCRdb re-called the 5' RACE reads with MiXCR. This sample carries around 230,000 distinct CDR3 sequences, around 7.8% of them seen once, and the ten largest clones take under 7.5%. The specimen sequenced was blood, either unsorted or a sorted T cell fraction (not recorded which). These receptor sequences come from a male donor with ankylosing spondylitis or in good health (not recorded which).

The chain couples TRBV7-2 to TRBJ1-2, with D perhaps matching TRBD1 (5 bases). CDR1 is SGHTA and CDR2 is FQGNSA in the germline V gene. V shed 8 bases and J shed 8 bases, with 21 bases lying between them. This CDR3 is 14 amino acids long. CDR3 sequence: CASSLGRETRGYTF. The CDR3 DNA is TGTGCCAGCTCGCTGGGCAGGGAGACTAGGGGCTACACCTTC.

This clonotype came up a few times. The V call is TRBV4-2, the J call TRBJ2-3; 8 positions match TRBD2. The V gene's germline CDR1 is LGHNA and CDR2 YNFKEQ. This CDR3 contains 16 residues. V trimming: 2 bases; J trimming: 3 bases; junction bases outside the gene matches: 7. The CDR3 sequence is CASSQLASGFTDTQYF. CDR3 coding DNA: TGTGCCAGCAGCCAACTAGCTAGCGGGTTTACAGATACGCAGTATTTT.

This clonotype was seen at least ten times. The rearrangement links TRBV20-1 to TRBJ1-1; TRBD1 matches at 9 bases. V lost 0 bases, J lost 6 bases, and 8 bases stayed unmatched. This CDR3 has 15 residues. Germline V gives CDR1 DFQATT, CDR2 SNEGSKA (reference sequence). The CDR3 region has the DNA TGCAGTGCTAGAGACCCGGGACAGGGAGCTTCTGAAGCTTTCTTT. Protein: CSARDPGQGASEAFF.

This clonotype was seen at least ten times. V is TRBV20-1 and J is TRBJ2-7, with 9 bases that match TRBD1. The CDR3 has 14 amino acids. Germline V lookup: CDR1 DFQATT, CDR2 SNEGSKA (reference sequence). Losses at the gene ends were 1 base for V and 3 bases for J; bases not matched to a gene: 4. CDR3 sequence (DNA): TGCAGTGCTAGAGCGGGACAGGGTTTCTACGAGCAGTACTTC. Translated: CSARAGQGFYEQYF.

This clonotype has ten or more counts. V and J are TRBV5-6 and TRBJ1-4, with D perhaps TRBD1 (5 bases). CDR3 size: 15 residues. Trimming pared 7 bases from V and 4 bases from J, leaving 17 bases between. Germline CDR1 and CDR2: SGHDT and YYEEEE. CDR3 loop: CASAPAGGFNEKLFF. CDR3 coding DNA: TGTGCCAGCGCCCCGGCGGGGGGGTTTAATGAAAAACTGTTTTTT.

DNA of the CDR3: TGTGCCAGCAGCTTCGGCGACAGTGAAGCTTTCTTT. Translated: CASSFGDSEAFF. V and J are TRBV7-6 and TRBJ1-1; tentatively, D is TRBD1 (5 bases). V lost 3 bases and J 7 bases, leaving 9 bases between the germline ends. From germline, CDR1 is SGHVS and CDR2 FNYEAQ. The CDR3 consists of 12 residues.

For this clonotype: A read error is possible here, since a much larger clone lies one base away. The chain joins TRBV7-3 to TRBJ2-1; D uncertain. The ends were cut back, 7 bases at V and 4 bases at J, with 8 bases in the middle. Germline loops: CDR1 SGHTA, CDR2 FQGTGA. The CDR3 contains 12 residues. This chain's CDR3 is CASTSTYNEQFF. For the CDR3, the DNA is TGTGCCAGCACCTCCACATACAATGAGCAGTTCTTC.

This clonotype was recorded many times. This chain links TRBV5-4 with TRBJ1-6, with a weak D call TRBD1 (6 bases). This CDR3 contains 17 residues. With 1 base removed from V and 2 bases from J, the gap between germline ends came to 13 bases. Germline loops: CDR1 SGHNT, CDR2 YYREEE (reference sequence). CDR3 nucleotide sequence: TGTGCCAGCAGCTTGAAGAGGGACACCCCCTATAATTCACCCCTCCACTTT. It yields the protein CASSLKRDTPYNSPLHF.

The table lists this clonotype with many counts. The CDR3 nucleotides are TGTGCCAGTCATAGGGGGACGGCGAGCTCCTATAATTCACCCCTCCACTTT. Protein product: CASHRGTASSYNSPLHF. The rearrangement uses TRBV6-2 or TRBV6-3 and TRBJ1-6; D is possibly TRBD1 (6 bases). CDR1 and CDR2 from the germline V gene are MNHEY and SVGEGT. The CDR3 spans 17 residues. V lost 9 bases, J lost 0 bases, and 18 bases lay in between.

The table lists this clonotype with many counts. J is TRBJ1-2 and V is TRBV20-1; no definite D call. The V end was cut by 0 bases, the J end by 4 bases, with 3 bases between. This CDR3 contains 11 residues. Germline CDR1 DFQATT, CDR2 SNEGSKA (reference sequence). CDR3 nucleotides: TGCAGTGCTAGAGACGGCTATGGCTACACCTTC. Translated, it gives CSARDGYGYTF.

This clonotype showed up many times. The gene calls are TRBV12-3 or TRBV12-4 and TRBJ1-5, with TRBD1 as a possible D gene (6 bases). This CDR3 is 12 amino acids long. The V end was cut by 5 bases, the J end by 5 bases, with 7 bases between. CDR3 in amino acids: CASSGTHQPQHF. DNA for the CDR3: TGTGCCAGCAGTGGGACACATCAGCCCCAGCATTTT.

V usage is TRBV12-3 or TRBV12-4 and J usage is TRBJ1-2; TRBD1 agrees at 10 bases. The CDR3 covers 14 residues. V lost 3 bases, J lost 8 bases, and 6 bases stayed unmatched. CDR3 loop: CASSFRQGASGYTF. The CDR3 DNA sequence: TGTGCCAGCAGTTTTCGACAGGGGGCTAGCGGCTACACCTTC.

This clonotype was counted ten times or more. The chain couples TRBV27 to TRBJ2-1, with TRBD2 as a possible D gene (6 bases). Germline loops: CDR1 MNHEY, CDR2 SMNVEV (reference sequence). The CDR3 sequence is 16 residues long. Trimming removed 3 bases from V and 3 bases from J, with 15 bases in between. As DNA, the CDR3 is TGTGCCAGCAGTTTCGGGGCTAGCGCCGTCTACAATGAGCAGTTCTTC. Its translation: CASSFGASAVYNEQFF.

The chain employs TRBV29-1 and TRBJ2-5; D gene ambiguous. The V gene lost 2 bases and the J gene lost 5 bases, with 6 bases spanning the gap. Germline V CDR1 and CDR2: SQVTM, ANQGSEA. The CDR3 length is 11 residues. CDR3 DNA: TGCAGCGTTGAATTGGCCGAGACCCAGTACTTC. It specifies CSVELAETQYF.

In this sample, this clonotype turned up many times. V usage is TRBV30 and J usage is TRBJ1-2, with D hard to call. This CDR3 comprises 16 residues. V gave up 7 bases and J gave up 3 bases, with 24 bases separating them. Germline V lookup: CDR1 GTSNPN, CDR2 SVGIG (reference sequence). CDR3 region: CAFRETVASRDYGYTF. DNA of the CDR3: TGTGCCTTTCGGGAAACAGTTGCTTCGCGGGACTATGGCTACACCTTC.

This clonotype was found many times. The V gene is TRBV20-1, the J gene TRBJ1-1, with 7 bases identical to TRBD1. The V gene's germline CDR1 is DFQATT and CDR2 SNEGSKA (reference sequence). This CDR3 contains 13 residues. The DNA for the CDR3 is TGCAGCAGCGGGACAGTGATGAACACTGAAGCTTTCTTT. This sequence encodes CSSGTVMNTEAFF.

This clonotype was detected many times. The CDR3 spells CASSLNGRVYNEQFF. CDR3 in DNA: TGCGCCAGCAGCTTGAACGGGAGAGTATACAATGAGCAGTTCTTC. V gene TRBV5-1 combines with J gene TRBJ2-1; D possibly corresponds to TRBD2 (6 bases). The germline V gene encodes CDR1 SGHRS and CDR2 YFSETQ. The germline V and J ends were trimmed by 1 base and 4 bases, with 12 bases remaining between them. The CDR3 has 15 residues.

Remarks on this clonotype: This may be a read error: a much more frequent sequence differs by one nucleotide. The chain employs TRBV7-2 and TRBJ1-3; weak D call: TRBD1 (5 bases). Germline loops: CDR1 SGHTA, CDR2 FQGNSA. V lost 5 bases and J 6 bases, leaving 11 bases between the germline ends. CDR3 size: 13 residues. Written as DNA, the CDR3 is TGTGCCAGCAGCCGGACGGGGGAAAACACCATATATTTT. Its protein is CASSRTGENTIYF. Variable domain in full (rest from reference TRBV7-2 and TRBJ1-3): GAGVSQSPSNKVTEKGKDVELRCDPISGHTALYWYRQSLGQGLEFLIYFQGNSAPDKSGLPSDRFSAERTGGSVSTLTIQRTQQEDSAVYLCASSRTGENTIYFGEGSWLTVV.

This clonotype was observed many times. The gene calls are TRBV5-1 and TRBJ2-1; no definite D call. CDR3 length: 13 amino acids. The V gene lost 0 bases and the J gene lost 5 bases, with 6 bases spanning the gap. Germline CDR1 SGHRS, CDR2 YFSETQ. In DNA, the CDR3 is TGCGCCAGCAGCTTGGGACCTAACAATGAGCAGTTCTTC. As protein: CASSLGPNNEQFF.

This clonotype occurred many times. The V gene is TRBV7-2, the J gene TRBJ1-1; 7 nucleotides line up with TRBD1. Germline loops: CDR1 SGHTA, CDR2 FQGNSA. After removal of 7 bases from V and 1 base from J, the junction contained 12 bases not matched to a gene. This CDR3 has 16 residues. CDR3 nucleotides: TGTGCCAGCAACCCCCGTCTAGAGGGGGCGAACACTGAAGCTTTCTTT. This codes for CASNPRLEGANTEAFF. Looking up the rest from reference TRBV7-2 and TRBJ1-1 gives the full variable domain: GAGVSQSPSNKVTEKGKDVELRCDPISGHTALYWYRQSLGQGLEFLIYFQGNSAPDKSGLPSDRFSAERTGGSVSTLTIQRTQQEDSAVYLCASNPRLEGANTEAFFGQGTRLTVV.

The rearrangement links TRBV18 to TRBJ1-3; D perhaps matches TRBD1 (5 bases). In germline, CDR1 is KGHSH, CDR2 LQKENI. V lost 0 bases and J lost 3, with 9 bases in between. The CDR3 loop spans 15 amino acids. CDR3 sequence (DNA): TGTGCCAGCTCACCACCTTTGAGGGGTGGAAACACCATATATTTT. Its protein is CASSPPLRGGNTIYF.